A selection of T cell receptor beta chains follows, all from one sample in a study of T cell changes during pregnancy in multiple sclerosis. The protocol was immunoSEQ multiplex PCR, while the TCRdb copy is restricted to in-frame clones and leaves out a portion. This table holds approximately 59,000 clones, around 91% found once. This material consisted of peripheral blood, taken in the third trimester of pregnancy. These receptors were obtained from a female donor in good health, enrolled as a control in a pregnancy study. Each CDR3 is given with its conserved first and last residue. D genes are given only for firm matches. Only part of the rows carry a size: once, few, many, or a class if the clone is expanded.

NA | TRBD1 | TRBJ1-2 | 16 | TRBV29-1 | TGCAGCGTGCCCAGCGCGGGGACAGGGATCGGCTATGGCTACACCTTC | CSVPSAGTGIGYGYTF
NA | NA | TRBJ1-2 | 14 | TRBV15 | TGTGCCACCAGGGCGGGGGGGGACCCTTATGGCTACACCTTC | CATRAGGDPYGYTF
NA | TRBD1 | TRBJ1-4 | 14 | TRBV12-5 | TGTGCTAGTGGTTTACAGGGGCGGTATGAAAAACTGTTTTTT | CASGLQGRYEKLFF
once | TRBD1 | TRBJ2-6 | 19 | TRBV27 | TGTGCCAGCACCTTAACGCCGGGACAGGGATTTTCTGGGGCCAACGTCCTGACTTTC | CASTLTPGQGFSGANVLTF
once | TRBD2 | TRBJ2-1 | 16 | TRBV5-1 | TGCGCCAGCAGCACCCTACTAGCGGGGAATAACAATGAGCAGTTCTTC | CASSTLLAGNNNEQFF
NA | NA | TRBJ1-2 | 15 | TRBV29-1 | TGCAGCGTTGATGGGGATCCGGAGGGTATCTATGGCTACACCTTC | CSVDGDPEGIYGYTF
NA | NA | TRBJ1-2 | 15 | TRBV28 | TGTGCCAGCAGTTCGGACCGACAGAGACACTATGGCTACACCTTC | CASSSDRQRHYGYTF
NA | TRBD2 | TRBJ2-7 | 15 | TRBV7-3 | TGTGCCAGCAGCTTGGGGGGAGGGGCCTCCTACGAGCAGTACTTC | CASSLGGGASYEQYF
NA | TRBD1 | TRBJ1-5 | 17 | TRBV4-3 | TGCGCCAGCAGCCAAGATGTAGGACAGGGGGCCTATCAGCCCCAGCATTTT | CASSQDVGQGAYQPQHF
NA | TRBD1 | TRBJ1-2 | 14 | TRBV7-8 | TGTGCCAGCAGCTTAGGGACAGGGGAGTATGGCTACACCTTC | CASSLGTGEYGYTF
NA | NA | TRBJ1-2 | 13 | TRBV30 | TGTGCCTGGAGTGGAGGCACGAACTATGGCTACACCTTC | CAWSGGTNYGYTF
NA | TRBD1 | TRBJ2-6 | 15 | TRBV28 | TGTGCCAGCAGTTCTGGGACAGGCGAGGCCAACGTCCTGACTTTC | CASSSGTGEANVLTF
NA | NA | TRBJ1-5 | 15 | TRBV30 | TGTGCCTGGAGTGTAGGGGGAATTGGCAATCAGCCCCAGCATTTT | CAWSVGGIGNQPQHF
NA | NA | TRBJ1-5 | 13 | TRBV2 | TGTGCCAGCAGCCTGGGAGCGTGGCAGCCCCAGCATTTT | CASSLGAWQPQHF
NA | TRBD1 | TRBJ2-3 | 15 | TRBV30 | TGTGCCTGGAGAGGGACAGGGGGGTACACAGATACGCAGTATTTT | CAWRGTGGYTDTQYF
large | TRBD1 | TRBJ2-1 | 14 | TRBV2 | TGTGCCAGCAGTGTTGGACAGGGTAATGATGAGCAGTTCTTC | CASSVGQGNDEQFF
NA | TRBD2 | TRBJ2-4 | 19 | TRBV4-3 | TGCGCCAGCAGCCAAGGACTAGCGGGGGGGCTACAGGTCAAAAACATTCAGTACTTC | CASSQGLAGGLQVKNIQYF
once | NA | TRBJ2-3 | 16 | TRBV4-1 | TGCGCCAGCAGCTCCCTTTACAGGGGGGGGCCAGATACGCAGTATTTT | CASSSLYRGGPDTQYF
NA | NA | TRBJ1-2 | 15 | TRBV11-2 | TGTGCCAGCAGCTTAGTCCGGGGAGGGTTCTATGGCTACACCTTC | CASSLVRGGFYGYTF
NA | TRBD1 | TRBJ1-2 | 13 | TRBV27 | TGTGCCAGCAGTCCCGGGACAGTCCATGGCTACACCTTC | CASSPGTVHGYTF
NA | NA | TRBJ2-7 | 15 | TRBV15 | TGTGCCACCAGCAGAGATCGAGGACTGTACTACGAGCAGTACTTC | CATSRDRGLYYEQYF
NA | NA | TRBJ2-1 | 12 | TRBV30 | TGTGCCTGGAGTGTAGCGTCCAATGAGCAGTTCTTC | CAWSVASNEQFF
NA | TRBD1 | TRBJ1-6 | 15 | TRBV7-2 | TGTGCCAGCACCCCCCCGACAGGGGCGAGTTCACCCCTCCACTTT | CASTPPTGASSPLHF
NA | NA | TRBJ1-3 | 15 | TRBV7-8 | TGTGCCAGCAGCTTAGTCACAGGCTCTGGAAACACCATATATTTT | CASSLVTGSGNTIYF
NA | TRBD1 | TRBJ2-5 | 18 | TRBV15 | TGTGCCACCAGCAGAGATCCGGGACAGGGCATGATCGGGGAGACCCAGTACTTC | CATSRDPGQGMIGETQYF
once | NA | TRBJ1-5 | 15 | TRBV6-5 | TGTGCCAGCAGTTACTCGACGGGGAAAGGGCAGCCCCAGCATTTT | CASSYSTGKGQPQHF
NA | NA | TRBJ1-2 | 12 | TRBV29-1 | TGCAGCGGGGGCAAGCCTAACTATGGCTACACCTTC | CSGGKPNYGYTF
NA | NA | TRBJ2-7 | 14 | TRBV7-2 | TGTGCCAGCAGCCTCTGGGCTTCACCCTACGAGCAGTACTTC | CASSLWASPYEQYF
NA | NA | TRBJ1-6 | 15 | TRBV6-1 | TGTGCCAGCAGTACCGACAAACTGTATAATTCACCCCTCCACTTT | CASSTDKLYNSPLHF
NA | TRBD1 | TRBJ2-6 | 20 | TRBV4-2 | TGTGCCAGCAGCCAAGATAGGTCGACAGGGGGAGGCTCTGGGGCCAACGTCCTGACTTTC | CASSQDRSTGGGSGANVLTF
NA | NA | TRBJ2-3 | 11 | TRBV25-1 | TGTGCCAGCAGTCCAAAAGATACGCAGTATTTT | CASSPKDTQYF
NA | TRBD2 | TRBJ2-5 | 16 | TRBV5-1 | TGCGCCAGCAGAATGGAGCGGGGGGGCCCGGAAGAGACCCAGTACTTC | CASRMERGGPEETQYF